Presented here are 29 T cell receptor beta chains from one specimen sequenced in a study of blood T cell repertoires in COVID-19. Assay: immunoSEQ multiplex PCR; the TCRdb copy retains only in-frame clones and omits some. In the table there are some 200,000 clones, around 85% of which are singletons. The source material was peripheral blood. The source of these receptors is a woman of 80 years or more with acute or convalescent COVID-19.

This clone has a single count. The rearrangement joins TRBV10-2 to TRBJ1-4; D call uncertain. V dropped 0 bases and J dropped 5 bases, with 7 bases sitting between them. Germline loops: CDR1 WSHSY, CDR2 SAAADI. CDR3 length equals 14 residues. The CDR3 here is CASSESGRNEKLFF. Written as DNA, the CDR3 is TGCGCCAGCAGTGAGTCGGGCCGCAATGAAAAACTGTTTTTT.

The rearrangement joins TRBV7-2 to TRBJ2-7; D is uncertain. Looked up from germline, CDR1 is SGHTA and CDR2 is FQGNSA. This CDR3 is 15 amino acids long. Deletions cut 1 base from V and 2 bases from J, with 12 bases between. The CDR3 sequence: CASSLGLGSPYEQYF. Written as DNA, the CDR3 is TGTGCCAGCAGCTTAGGGCTGGGTAGCCCCTACGAGCAGTACTTC.

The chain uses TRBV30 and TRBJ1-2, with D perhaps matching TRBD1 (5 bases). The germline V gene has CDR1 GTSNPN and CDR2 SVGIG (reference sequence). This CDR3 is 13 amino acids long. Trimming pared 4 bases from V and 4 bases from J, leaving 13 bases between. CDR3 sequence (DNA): TGTGCCTGGACACCAGGGCCAGGCTATGGCTACACCTTC. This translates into CAWTPGPGYGYTF.

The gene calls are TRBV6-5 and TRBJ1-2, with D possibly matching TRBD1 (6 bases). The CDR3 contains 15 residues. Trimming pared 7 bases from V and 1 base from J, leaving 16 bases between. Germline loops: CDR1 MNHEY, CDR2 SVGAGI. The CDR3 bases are TGTGCCAGCAAAGCGGGGGCCCACGGTAACTATGGCTACACCTTC. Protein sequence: CASKAGAHGNYGYTF.

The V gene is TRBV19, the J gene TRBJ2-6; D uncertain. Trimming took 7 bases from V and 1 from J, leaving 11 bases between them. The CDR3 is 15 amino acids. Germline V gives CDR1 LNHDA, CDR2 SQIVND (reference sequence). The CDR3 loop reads CASNHPLSGANVLTF. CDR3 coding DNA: TGTGCCAGTAACCACCCACTTTCTGGGGCCAACGTCCTGACTTTC.

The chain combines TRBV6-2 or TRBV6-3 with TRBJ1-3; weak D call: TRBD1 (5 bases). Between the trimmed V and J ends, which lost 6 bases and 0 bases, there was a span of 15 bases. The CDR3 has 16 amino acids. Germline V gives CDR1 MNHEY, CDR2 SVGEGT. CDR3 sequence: CASSGRGLSSGNTIYF. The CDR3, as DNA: TGTGCCAGCAGCGGGCGGGGACTGAGCTCTGGAAACACCATATATTTT.

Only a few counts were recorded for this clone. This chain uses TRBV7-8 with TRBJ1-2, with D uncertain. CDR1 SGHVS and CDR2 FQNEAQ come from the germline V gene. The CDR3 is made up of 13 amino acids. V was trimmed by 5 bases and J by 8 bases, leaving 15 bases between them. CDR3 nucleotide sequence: TGTGCCAGCAGCCCGACCGGAGGATACGGCTACACCTTC. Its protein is CASSPTGGYGYTF.

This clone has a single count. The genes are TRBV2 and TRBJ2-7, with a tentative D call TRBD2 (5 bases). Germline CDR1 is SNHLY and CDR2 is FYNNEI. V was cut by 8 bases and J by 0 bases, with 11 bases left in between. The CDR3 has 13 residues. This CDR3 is CASADYLSYEQYF. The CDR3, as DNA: TGTGCCAGCGCAGACTACCTCTCCTACGAGCAGTACTTC.

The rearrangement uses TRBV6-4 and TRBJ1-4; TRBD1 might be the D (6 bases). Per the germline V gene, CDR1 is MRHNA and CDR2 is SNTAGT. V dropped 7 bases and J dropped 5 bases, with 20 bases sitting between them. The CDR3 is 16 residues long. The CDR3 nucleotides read TGTGCCAGCAAAAAGCAGCAGGGGCGGCCGAATGAAAAACTGTTTTTT. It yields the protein CASKKQQGRPNEKLFF.

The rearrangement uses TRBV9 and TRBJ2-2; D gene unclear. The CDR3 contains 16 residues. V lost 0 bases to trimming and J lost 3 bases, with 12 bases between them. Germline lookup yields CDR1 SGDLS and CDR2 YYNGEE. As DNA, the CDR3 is TGTGCCAGCAGCGTAGGGTCGAGCCCGCACACCGGGGAGCTGTTTTTT. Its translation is CASSVGSSPHTGELFF.

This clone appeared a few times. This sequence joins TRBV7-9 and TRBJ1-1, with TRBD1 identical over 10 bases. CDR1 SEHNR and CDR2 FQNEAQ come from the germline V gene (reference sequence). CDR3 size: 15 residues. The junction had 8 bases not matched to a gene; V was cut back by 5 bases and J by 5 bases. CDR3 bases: TGTGCCAGCAGCCTCCGGGACAGGGGCAGAACTGAAGCTTTCTTT. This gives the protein CASSLRDRGRTEAFF.

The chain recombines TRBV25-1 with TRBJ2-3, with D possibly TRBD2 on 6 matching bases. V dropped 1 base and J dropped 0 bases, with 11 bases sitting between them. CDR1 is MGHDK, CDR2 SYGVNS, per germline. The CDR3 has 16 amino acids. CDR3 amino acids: CASSEFGRESTDTQYF. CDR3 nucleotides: TGTGCCAGCAGTGAATTTGGGCGGGAAAGCACAGATACGCAGTATTTT.

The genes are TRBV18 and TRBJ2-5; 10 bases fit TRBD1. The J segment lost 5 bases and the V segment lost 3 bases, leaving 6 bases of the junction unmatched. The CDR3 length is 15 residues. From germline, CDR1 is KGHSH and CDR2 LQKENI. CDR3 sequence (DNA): TGTGCCAGCTCACCCGCGACAGGGGGCGGGGAGACCCAGTACTTC. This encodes CASSPATGGGETQYF.

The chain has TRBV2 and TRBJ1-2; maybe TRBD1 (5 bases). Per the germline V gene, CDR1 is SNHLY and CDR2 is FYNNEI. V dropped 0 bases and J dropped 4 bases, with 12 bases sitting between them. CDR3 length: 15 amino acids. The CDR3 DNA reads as TGTGCCAGCAGTGAAGCCAGACAGCCCCGCTATGGCTACACCTTC. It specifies CASSEARQPRYGYTF.

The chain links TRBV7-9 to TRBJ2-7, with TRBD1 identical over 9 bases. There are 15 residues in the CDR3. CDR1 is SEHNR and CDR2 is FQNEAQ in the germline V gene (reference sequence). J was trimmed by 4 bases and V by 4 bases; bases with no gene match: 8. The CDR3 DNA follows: TGTGCCAGCAGCTCTAGGATGGACAGGGGATACGAGCAGTACTTC. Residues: CASSSRMDRGYEQYF.

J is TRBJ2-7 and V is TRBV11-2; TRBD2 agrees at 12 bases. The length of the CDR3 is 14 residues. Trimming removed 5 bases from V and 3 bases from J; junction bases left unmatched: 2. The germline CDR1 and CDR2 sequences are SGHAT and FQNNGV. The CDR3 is CASSMTSGSYEQYF. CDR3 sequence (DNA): TGTGCCAGCAGCATGACTAGCGGGAGCTACGAGCAGTACTTC. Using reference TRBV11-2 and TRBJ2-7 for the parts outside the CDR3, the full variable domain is EAGVAQSPRYKIIEKRQSVAFWCNPISGHATLYWYQQILGQGPKLLIQFQNNGVVDDSQLPKDRFSAERLKGVDSTLKIQPAKLEDSAVYLCASSMTSGSYEQYFGPGTRLTVT.

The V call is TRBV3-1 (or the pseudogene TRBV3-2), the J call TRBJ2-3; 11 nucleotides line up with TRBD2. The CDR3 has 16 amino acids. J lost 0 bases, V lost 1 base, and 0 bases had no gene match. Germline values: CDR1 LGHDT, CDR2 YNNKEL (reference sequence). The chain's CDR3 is CASSQGLAGSTDTQYF. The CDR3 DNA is TGTGCCAGCAGCCAAGGACTAGCGGGGAGCACAGATACGCAGTATTTT.

The CDR3 sequence: CASLPGLVRGQETQYF. CDR3 in DNA: TGTGCCAGCTTACCGGGACTAGTAAGGGGCCAAGAGACCCAGTACTTC. This sequence joins TRBV5-4 and TRBJ2-5; 8 bases match TRBD2. Germline-derived CDR1 and CDR2 are SGHNT and YYREEE (reference sequence). The CDR3 spans 16 residues. Losses at the gene ends were 7 bases for V and 1 base for J; bases not matched to a gene: 12.

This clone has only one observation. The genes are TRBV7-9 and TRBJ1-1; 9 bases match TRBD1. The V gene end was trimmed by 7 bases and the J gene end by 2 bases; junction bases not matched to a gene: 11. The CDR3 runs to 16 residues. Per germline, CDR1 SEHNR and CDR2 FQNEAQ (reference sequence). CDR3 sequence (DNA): TGTGCCAGCACCGTCCGAAAGGGACAGGGAAACACTGAAGCTTTCTTT. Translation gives CASTVRKGQGNTEAFF.

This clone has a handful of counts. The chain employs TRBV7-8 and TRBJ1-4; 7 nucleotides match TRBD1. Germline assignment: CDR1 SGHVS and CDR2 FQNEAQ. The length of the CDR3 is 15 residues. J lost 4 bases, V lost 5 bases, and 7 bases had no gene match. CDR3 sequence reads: CASSPGQAYNEKLFF. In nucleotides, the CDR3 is TGTGCCAGCAGCCCAGGACAGGCTTATAATGAAAAACTGTTTTTT.

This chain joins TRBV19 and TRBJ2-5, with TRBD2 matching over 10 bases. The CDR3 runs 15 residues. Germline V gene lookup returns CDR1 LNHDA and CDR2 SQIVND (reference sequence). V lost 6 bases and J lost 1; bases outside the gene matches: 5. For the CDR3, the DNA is TGTGCCAGTAGCCCGACTAGCGGGTTCCAAGAGACCCAGTACTTC. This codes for CASSPTSGFQETQYF.

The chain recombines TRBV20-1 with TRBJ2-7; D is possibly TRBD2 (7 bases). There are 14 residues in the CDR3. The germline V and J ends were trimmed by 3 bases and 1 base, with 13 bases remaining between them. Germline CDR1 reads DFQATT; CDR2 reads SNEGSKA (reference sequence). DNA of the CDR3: TGCAGTGCTAGTTCGGGGGGCGAATCCTACGAGCAGTACTTC. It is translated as CSASSGGESYEQYF.

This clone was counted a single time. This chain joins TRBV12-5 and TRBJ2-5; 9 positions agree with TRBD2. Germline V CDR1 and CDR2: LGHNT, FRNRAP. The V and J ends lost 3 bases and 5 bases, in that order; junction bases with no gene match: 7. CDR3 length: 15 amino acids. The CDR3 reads CASGFLAGPGETQYF. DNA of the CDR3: TGTGCTAGTGGTTTCCTAGCGGGACCCGGCGAGACCCAGTACTTC.

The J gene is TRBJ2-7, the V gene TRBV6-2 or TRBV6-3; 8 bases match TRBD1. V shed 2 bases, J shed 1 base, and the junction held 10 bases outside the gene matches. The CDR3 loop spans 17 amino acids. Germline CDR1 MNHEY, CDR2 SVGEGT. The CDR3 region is CASSYPSGGVPSYEQYF. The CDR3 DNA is TGTGCCAGCAGTTACCCTTCAGGGGGCGTTCCGTCCTACGAGCAGTACTTC.

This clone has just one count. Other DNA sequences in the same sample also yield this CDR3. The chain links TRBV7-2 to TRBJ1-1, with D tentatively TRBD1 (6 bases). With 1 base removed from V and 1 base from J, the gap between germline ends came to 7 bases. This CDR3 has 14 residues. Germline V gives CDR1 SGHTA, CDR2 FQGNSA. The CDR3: CASSLVQGNTEAFF. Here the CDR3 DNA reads TGTGCCAGCAGCTTAGTACAGGGGAACACTGAAGCTTTCTTT.

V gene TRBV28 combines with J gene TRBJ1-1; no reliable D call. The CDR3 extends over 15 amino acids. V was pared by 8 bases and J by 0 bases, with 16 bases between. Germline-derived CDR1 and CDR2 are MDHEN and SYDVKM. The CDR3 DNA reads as TGTGCCAGCCCCCCCCCGGCGGCAATGAACACTGAAGCTTTCTTT. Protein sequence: CASPPPAAMNTEAFF.

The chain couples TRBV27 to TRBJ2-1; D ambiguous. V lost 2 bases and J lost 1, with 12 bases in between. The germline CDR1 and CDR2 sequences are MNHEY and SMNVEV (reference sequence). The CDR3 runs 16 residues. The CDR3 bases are TGTGCCAGCAGTTTAAACCATCCAGGATCCTACAATGAGCAGTTCTTC. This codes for CASSLNHPGSYNEQFF.

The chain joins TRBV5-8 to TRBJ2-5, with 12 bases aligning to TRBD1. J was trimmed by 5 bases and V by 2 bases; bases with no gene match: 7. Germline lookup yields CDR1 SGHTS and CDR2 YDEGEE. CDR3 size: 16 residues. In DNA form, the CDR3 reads TGTGCCAGCAGCTTTTTCGGGACAGGGGGCTTTGAGACCCAGTACTTC. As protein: CASSFFGTGGFETQYF.

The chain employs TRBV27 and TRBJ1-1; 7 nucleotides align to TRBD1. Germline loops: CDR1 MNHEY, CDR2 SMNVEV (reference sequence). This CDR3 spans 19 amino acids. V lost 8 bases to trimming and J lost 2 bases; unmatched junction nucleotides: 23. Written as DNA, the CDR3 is TGTGCCAGCCGGCATTTTAGGACAGGCCTTCAGGTAGGAAACACTGAAGCTTTCTTT. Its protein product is CASRHFRTGLQVGNTEAFF.